These 10 T cell receptor beta chains were sequenced from one sample in a study of T cells in Graves' hyperthyroidism and ophthalmopathy. Researchers took RNA transcripts and amplified the TCR beta CDR3 regions from them. HTBI primers drove first-round RT-PCR of the TCR CDR3. TCRdb redid the calling of the multiplex PCR reads with MiXCR, one entry per CDR3 protein. The table records under 350,000 distinct CDR3 sequences, over 15% of them present only once. Sample: blood. All receptors derive from a woman aged 50 to 60 with Graves' hyperthyroidism.

This clonotype was found many times. The V and J genes are TRBV6-6 and TRBJ2-1; 7 bases match TRBD1. The CDR3 covers 16 residues. Germline assignment: CDR1 MNHNY and CDR2 SVGAGI (reference sequence). Germline trimming cut 2 bases from V and 8 bases from J; bases unmatched to any gene: 12. The CDR3 region is CASSYPEQQGFDEQFF. The CDR3 DNA sequence: TGTGCCAGCAGTTACCCTGAACAACAGGGGTTCGATGAGCAGTTCTTC.

This clonotype has just a few counts. This CDR3 reads CASTRLAGNTGELFF. DNA for the CDR3: TGTGCCAGCACCCGACTAGCGGGGAACACCGGGGAGCTGTTTTTT. The rearrangement uses TRBV6-1 and TRBJ2-2; 10 positions agree with TRBD2. There are 15 residues in the CDR3. V lost 7 bases, J lost 1 base, and 3 bases stayed unmatched. In germline, CDR1 is MNHNS, CDR2 SASEGT.

This clonotype was observed a few times. The rearrangement uses TRBV6-1 and TRBJ2-2; D perhaps matches TRBD2 (5 bases). CDR1 and CDR2 (germline): MNHNS, SASEGT. With 10 bases removed from V and 2 bases from J, the gap between germline ends came to 11 bases. The CDR3 extends over 13 amino acids. CDR3 sequence: CAIRGINTGELFF. Written as DNA, the CDR3 is TGTGCCATCCGAGGGATCAACACCGGGGAGCTGTTTTTT.

A note on this clonotype: A much larger clone lies a single base off, so this may be a read error. This chain connects TRBV28 to TRBJ1-1; D perhaps matches TRBD1 (5 bases). CDR1 and CDR2 from the germline V gene are MDHEN and SYDVKM. This CDR3 region has 15 residues. V shed 2 bases and J shed 1 base, with 11 bases lying between them. Written as DNA, the CDR3 is TGTGCCAGCAGTTTACCGGGACTCTCGAACACTGAAGCTTTCTTT. Its translation: CASSLPGLSNTEAFF.

In its sample, this clonotype was seen many times. The genes are TRBV10-3 and TRBJ2-3; D unclear. V lost 4 bases and J 4 bases, leaving 3 bases between the germline ends. The CDR3 runs 11 residues. Germline loops: CDR1 ENHRY, CDR2 SYGVKD. As DNA, the CDR3 is TGTGCCATCAGTGGTTCAGATACGCAGTATTTT. Its translation: CAISGSDTQYF.

This clonotype was seen many times. This rearrangement joins TRBV12-3 or TRBV12-4 to TRBJ1-4, with 9 bases that match TRBD1. The CDR3 has 17 residues. V was pared by 5 bases and J by 4 bases, with 11 bases of the junction left unmatched. As DNA, the CDR3 is TGTGCCAGCAGTCATCGACAACTGGACAGGGGTAATGAAAAACTGTTTTTT. This gives the protein CASSHRQLDRGNEKLFF.

CDR3 region: CASSFESEQFF. CDR3 DNA: TGTGCCAGCAGCTTTGAGAGTGAGCAGTTCTTC. This chain connects TRBV7-9 to TRBJ2-1; the D is unclear. Trimming shortened V by 3 bases and J by 9 bases, and 6 bases separated the two germline ends. CDR3 length: 11 amino acids. The germline CDR1 and CDR2 sequences are SEHNR and FQNEAQ (reference sequence).

This clonotype was seen at least ten times. The chain has TRBV28 and TRBJ1-2; D is possibly TRBD1 (5 bases). V dropped 3 bases and J dropped 9 bases, with 17 bases sitting between them. The CDR3 has 14 residues. The V gene's germline CDR1 is MDHEN and CDR2 SYDVKM. This CDR3 is CASSLSGTESRYTF. DNA for the CDR3: TGTGCCAGCAGTTTGTCCGGGACGGAGAGCCGCTACACCTTC.

The chain couples TRBV5-1 to TRBJ2-6; no definite D call. CDR3 size: 16 residues. Trimming removed 0 bases at V and 0 bases at J, with 7 bases between. Germline lookup yields CDR1 SGHRS and CDR2 YFSETQ. The CDR3 DNA follows: TGCGCCAGCAGCTTGGGAGAGAGCTCTGGGGCCAACGTCCTGACTTTC. It translates to CASSLGESSGANVLTF.

This clonotype was counted between two and nine times. The gene calls are TRBV12-3 or TRBV12-4 and TRBJ1-5; D may be TRBD1 (6 bases). The CDR3 length is 15 residues. V was pared by 7 bases and J by 4 bases, with 17 bases between. The CDR3 here is CASTYAGGFNQPQHF. As DNA, the CDR3 is TGTGCCAGCACCTACGCGGGGGGCTTTAATCAGCCCCAGCATTTT.